These 9 T cell receptor beta chains originate from one sample sequenced in a study of cytomegalovirus exposure and HLA in healthy donors. Primers for the PCR totalled 60 Vbeta and 13 Jbeta. The method was immunoSEQ multiplex PCR; TCRdb's version includes in-frame clones alone and lacks a portion of them. This table has some 110,000 clones, around 80% appearing once. Sequenced input: PBMCs. The receptors were gathered from a woman aged 40-49 years in good health and CMV-seronegative.

The rearrangement uses TRBV28 and TRBJ2-1; 8 bases are a match to TRBD2. From germline, CDR1 is MDHEN and CDR2 SYDVKM. The CDR3 runs 17 residues. V lost 2 bases and J lost 1; bases outside the gene matches: 7. The CDR3, as DNA: TGTGCCAGCAGTTTAATCTTCGGCGGGGGGTCCTACAATGAGCAGTTCTTC. Its protein product is CASSLIFGGGSYNEQFF. The whole variable domain, remainder taken from reference TRBV28 and TRBJ2-1, is DVKVTQSSRYLVKRTGEKVFLECVQDMDHENMFWYRQDPGLGLRLIYFSYDVKMKEKGDIPEGYSVSREKKERFSLILESASTNQTSMYLCASSLIFGGGSYNEQFFGPGTRLTVL.

The V and J genes are TRBV4-3 and TRBJ2-3; D perhaps matches TRBD2 (7 bases). V lost 1 base to trimming and J lost 4 bases, with 18 bases between them. CDR3 length: 17 amino acids. Germline CDR1 is LGHNA and CDR2 is YSLEER. Here the CDR3 DNA reads TGCGCCAGCAGCCAAGGGAGTAGGGGGAGGGCCCCAGATACGCAGTATTTT. It codes for CASSQGSRGRAPDTQYF.

With regard to this clone: Likely a read error: the CDR3 ends without its conserved phenylalanine or tryptophan. The chain combines TRBV29-1 with TRBJ2-7; D is perhaps TRBD2 (6 bases). The length of the CDR3 is 14 residues. V was trimmed by 3 bases and J by 2 bases, leaving 14 bases between them. CDR1 and CDR2 from the germline V gene are SQVTM and ANQGSEA. The CDR3 sequence: CSVDSGGAPYEQYL. In DNA form, the CDR3 reads TGCAGCGTTGATTCTGGAGGGGCCCCCTACGAGCAGTACCTC.

This chain connects TRBV15 to TRBJ2-7; 12 bases align to TRBD1. With 4 bases clipped from V and 7 bases from J, the junction kept 17 bases outside the gene matches. Germline CDR1 is LNHNV and CDR2 is YYDKDF (reference sequence). The CDR3 length is 18 residues. Written as DNA, the CDR3 is TGTGCCACCAGCAAACCGGCTAATCCGGGACAGGGGGCGGGTGAGCAGTACTTC. Its protein product is CATSKPANPGQGAGEQYF.

The chain uses TRBV14 and TRBJ1-2; 9 bases map to TRBD1. Germline loops: CDR1 SGHDN, CDR2 FVKESK. The CDR3 runs 15 residues. V was clipped by 0 bases and J by 8 bases; unmatched bases: 7. CDR3 bases: TGTGCCAGCAGCCAAGATAGAACAGGGGGCCGAGGCTACACCTTC. Its protein is CASSQDRTGGRGYTF.

The chain has TRBV4-2 and TRBJ2-7; TRBD1 aligns across 8 bases. The CDR3 consists of 12 residues. The V segment lost 2 bases and the J segment 12 bases; nucleotides outside the gene matches: 6. CDR1 LGHNA and CDR2 YNFKEQ come from the germline V gene. The CDR3: CASSQRTGTLYF. DNA for the CDR3: TGTGCCAGCAGCCAAAGGACAGGGACGTTGTACTTC.

The chain is built from TRBV27 and TRBJ2-5, with D perhaps matching TRBD2 (5 bases). Trimming pared 7 bases from V and 2 bases from J, leaving 11 bases between. The CDR3 has 13 residues. Germline V lookup: CDR1 MNHEY, CDR2 SMNVEV (reference sequence). The CDR3 reads CASKARLQETQYF. In DNA, the CDR3 is TGTGCCAGCAAGGCAAGACTACAAGAGACCCAGTACTTC.

This chain uses TRBV6-5 with TRBJ2-1, with 8 bases aligning to TRBD1. CDR3 length: 15 amino acids. CDR1 and CDR2 (germline): MNHEY, SVGAGI. The ends lost 6 bases at V and 4 bases at J; junction bases unmatched: 8. CDR3 nucleotides: TGTGCCAGCAGCCCCGGGACAGGAGAATACAATGAGCAGTTCTTC. Translating gives CASSPGTGEYNEQFF.

This chain links TRBV11-3 with TRBJ1-5; 8 bases agree with TRBD1. V gave up 0 bases and J gave up 7 bases; unmatched junction bases: 14. The CDR3 consists of 18 residues. Germline assignment: CDR1 SGHNT and CDR2 YENEEA. As DNA, the CDR3 is TGTGCCAGCAGCTTAGAAGTTGCTCCTGACAGGGGAGCACAGCCCCAGCATTTT. Residues: CASSLEVAPDRGAQPQHF.